This TCR beta chain was profiled in a study of T-cell memory formation after mild COVID-19. From the 5' RACE reads, TCRdb called clonotypes with MiXCR, one entry per CDR3 protein. The sample includes about 340,000 distinct CDR3 sequences, more than 20% of them seen just once. The sample was PBMCs or a T cell subset sorted from them (not recorded which). The TCR was taken from a man younger than 30 who had mild COVID-19 (a few samples of this study predate the infection). Cell type and time point are not known.

The CDR3 loop is CASSPTDAAGGSNEQFF. CDR3 DNA sequence: TGTGCCAGCAGTCCTACCGACGCAGCGGGGGGCTCCAATGAGCAGTTCTTC. The chain employs TRBV27 and TRBJ2-1; TRBD2 matches at 9 bases. The junction had 14 bases not matched to a gene; V was cut back by 5 bases and J by 6 bases. CDR1 and CDR2 (germline): MNHEY, SMNVEV (reference sequence). This CDR3 is built from 17 residues.